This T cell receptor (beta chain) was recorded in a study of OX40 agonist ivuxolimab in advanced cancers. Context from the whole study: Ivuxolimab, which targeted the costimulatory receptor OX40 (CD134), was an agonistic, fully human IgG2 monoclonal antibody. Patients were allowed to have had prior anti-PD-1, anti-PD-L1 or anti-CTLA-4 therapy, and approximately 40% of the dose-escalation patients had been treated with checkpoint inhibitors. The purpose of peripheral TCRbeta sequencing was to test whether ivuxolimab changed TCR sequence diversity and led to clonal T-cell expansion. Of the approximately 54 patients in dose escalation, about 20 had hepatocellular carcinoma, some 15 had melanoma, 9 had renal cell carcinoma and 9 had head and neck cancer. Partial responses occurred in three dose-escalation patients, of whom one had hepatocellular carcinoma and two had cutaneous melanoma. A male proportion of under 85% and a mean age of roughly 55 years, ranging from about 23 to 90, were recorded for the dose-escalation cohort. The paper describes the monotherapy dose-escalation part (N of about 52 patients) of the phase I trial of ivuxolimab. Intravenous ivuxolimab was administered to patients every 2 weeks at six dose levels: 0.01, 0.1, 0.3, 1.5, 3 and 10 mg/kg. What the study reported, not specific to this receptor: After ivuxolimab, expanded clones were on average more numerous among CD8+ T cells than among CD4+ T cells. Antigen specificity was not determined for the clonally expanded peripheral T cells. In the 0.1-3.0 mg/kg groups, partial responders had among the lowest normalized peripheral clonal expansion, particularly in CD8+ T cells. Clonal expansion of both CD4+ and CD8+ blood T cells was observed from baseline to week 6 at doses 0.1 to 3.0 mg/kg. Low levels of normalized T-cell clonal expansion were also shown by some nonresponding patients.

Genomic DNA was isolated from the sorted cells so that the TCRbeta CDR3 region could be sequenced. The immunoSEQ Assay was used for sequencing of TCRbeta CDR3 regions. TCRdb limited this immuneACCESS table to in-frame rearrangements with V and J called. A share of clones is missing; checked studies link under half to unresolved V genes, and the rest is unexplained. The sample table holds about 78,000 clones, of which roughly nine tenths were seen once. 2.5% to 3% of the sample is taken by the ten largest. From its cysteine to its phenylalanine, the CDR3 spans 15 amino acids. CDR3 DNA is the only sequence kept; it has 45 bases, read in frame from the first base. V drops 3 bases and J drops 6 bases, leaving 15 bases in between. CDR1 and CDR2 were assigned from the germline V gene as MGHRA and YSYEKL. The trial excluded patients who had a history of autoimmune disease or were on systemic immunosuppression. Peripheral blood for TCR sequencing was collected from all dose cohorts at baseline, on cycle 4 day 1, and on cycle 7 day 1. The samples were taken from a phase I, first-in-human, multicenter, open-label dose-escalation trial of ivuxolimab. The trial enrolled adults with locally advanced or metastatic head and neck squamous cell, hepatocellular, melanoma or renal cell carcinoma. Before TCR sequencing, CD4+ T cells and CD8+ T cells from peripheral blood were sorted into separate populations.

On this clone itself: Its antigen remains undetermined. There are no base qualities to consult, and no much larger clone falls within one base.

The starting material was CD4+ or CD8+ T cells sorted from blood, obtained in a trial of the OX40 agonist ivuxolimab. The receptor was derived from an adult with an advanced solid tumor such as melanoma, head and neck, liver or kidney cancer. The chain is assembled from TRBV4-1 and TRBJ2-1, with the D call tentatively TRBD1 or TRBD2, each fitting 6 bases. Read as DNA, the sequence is TGCGCCAGCAGCCAGGCTGGGAAGGGGGGCAATGAGCAGTTCTTC. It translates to CASSQAGKGGNEQFF.